The entry below gives a single T cell receptor beta chain sequence along with its context. The data originate from a study of blood T cell repertoires in COVID-19. Libraries were prepared by immunoSEQ multiplex PCR; TCRdb keeps only in-frame clonotypes and omits some of them. The table has more than 150,000 clones, roughly 73% seen once. After removal of 10 bases from V and 6 bases from J, the junction contained 13 bases not matched to a gene. Germline V CDR1 and CDR2: LNHDA, SQIVND (reference sequence). The CDR3 loop spans 14 amino acids. The V call is TRBV19, the J call TRBJ1-2; 8 bases agree with TRBD1. This sequence was found in an elderly woman with active or convalescent COVID-19. The sequenced sample consisted of peripheral blood. The CDR3 nucleotides read TGTGCCACTAAACCTACGACAGGGGCCCATGGCTACACCTTC. It codes for CATKPTTGAHGYTF.